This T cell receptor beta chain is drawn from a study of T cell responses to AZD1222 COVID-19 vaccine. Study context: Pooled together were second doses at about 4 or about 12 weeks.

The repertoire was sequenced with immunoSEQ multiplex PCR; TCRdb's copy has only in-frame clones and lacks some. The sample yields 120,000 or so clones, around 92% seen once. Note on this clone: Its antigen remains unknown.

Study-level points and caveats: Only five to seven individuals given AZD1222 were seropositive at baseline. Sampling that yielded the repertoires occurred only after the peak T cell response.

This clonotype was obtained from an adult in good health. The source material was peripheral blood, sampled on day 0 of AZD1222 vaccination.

This CDR3 is CASSPWDSPNSPLHF. The CDR3 DNA follows: TGTGCCAGCAGTCCGTGGGACAGCCCTAATTCACCCCTCCACTTT. This chain joins TRBV27 and TRBJ1-6; 7 bases map to TRBD1. This CDR3 has 15 amino acids. Germline lookup yields CDR1 MNHEY and CDR2 SMNVEV (reference sequence). The junction had 7 bases not matched to a gene; V was cut back by 5 bases and J by 6 bases.